Listed here are 30 T cell receptor beta chains from one sample, sequenced in a study of blood T cells in healthy people across ages. Combining a sample-barcoded 5' primer with a J-beta primer mix, a second PCR ran for 7 to 11 cycles. TCRdb re-derived calls from the 5' RACE reads in MiXCR, one entry per CDR3 protein. The profile shows about 970,000 distinct CDR3 sequences, 45% to 60% of them singletons. The sample was blood. These receptors originate from a woman in her sixties in good health.

The chain uses TRBV7-2 and TRBJ1-1, with D possibly being TRBD1 (5 bases). With 0 bases removed from V and 0 bases from J, the gap between germline ends came to 11 bases. CDR1 is SGHTA and CDR2 is FQGNSA in the germline V gene. The CDR3 totals 16 residues. In nucleotides, the CDR3 is TGTGCCAGCAGCTTAGCAGGGGCGGGGGTGAACACTGAAGCTTTCTTT. Translated, it gives CASSLAGAGVNTEAFF.

This clonotype was recorded at least ten times. The J gene is TRBJ2-7, the V gene TRBV27, with 8 bases fitting TRBD2. Germline values: CDR1 MNHEY, CDR2 SMNVEV (reference sequence). The CDR3 is 16 residues long. The V segment lost 7 bases and the J segment 6 bases; nucleotides outside the gene matches: 17. CDR3 loop: CASKNFQASGLGEQYF. For the CDR3, the DNA is TGTGCCAGCAAAAACTTTCAAGCTAGCGGGCTAGGCGAGCAGTACTTC.

The V gene is TRBV5-1, the J gene TRBJ1-2, with D perhaps TRBD1 (6 bases). CDR3 length equals 14 residues. The germline gives CDR1 SGHRS, CDR2 YFSETQ. The ends were cut back, 4 bases at V and 4 bases at J, with 14 bases in the middle. CDR3 DNA: TGCGCCAGCAGCCCGGACGGGGGCCGCTATGGCTACACCTTC. It yields the protein CASSPDGGRYGYTF.

This chain links TRBV29-1 with TRBJ2-3, with a weak D call TRBD2 (7 bases). The V end was cut by 3 bases, the J end by 1 base, with 11 bases between. Germline lookup yields CDR1 SQVTM and CDR2 ANQGSEA. The CDR3 is 14 residues long. The CDR3 bases are TGCAGCGTTGACGAGGGGGGGGGCACAGATACGCAGTATTTT. Translating it yields CSVDEGGGTDTQYF.

The rearrangement joins TRBV3-1 to TRBJ2-5, with 8 positions matching TRBD1. The CDR3 spans 19 residues. The germline CDR1 and CDR2 sequences are LGHDT and YNNKEL (reference sequence). Trimming cost V 4 bases and J 3 bases; bases outside gene matches: 19. CDR3 bases: TGTGCCAGCAGCCCCAAGGTCCCAGACAGGGGCTACGGGAAAGAGACCCAGTACTTC. It translates to CASSPKVPDRGYGKETQYF.

This chain uses TRBV28 with TRBJ1-2; 8 bases agree with TRBD1. The CDR3 is made up of 14 amino acids. J was trimmed by 2 bases and V by 7 bases; bases with no gene match: 6. CDR1 MDHEN and CDR2 SYDVKM come from the germline V gene. The CDR3 region is CASTWDRKNYGYTF. The DNA of the CDR3 is TGTGCCAGCACCTGGGACAGGAAAAACTATGGCTACACCTTC.

The chain recombines TRBV10-3 with TRBJ2-5; a weak D match, TRBD2 (6 bases). V lost 11 bases, J lost 5 bases, and 15 bases lay in between. Germline V gives CDR1 ENHRY, CDR2 SYGVKD. The CDR3 length is 12 residues. The CDR3 here is CASGSAGETQYF. CDR3 bases: TGTGCCTCAGGGTCGGCGGGGGAGACCCAGTACTTC.

The V gene is TRBV6-5, the J gene TRBJ2-3, with 8 bases matching TRBD1. The CDR3 spans 13 residues. The germline V gene encodes CDR1 MNHEY and CDR2 SVGAGI. V lost 6 bases and J lost 4; bases outside the gene matches: 3. For the CDR3, the DNA is TGTGCCAGCAGCCAGACAGGGGCAGATACGCAGTATTTT. This codes for CASSQTGADTQYF.

A few counts support this clonotype. The chain has TRBV2 and TRBJ2-5; D remains unclear. The J call may not be correct, given that the DNA end is closer to TRBJ2-7. The germline CDR1 and CDR2 sequences are SNHLY and FYNNEI. The CDR3 runs to 13 residues. As DNA, the CDR3 is TGTGCCAGCAGGGGCCCAGTCGCTAGCGAGCAGTACTTC. This gives the protein CASRGPVASEQYF.

About this clonotype itself: A read error may account for a junction end that differs from germline. The V and J genes are TRBV4-1 and TRBJ1-2; D ambiguous. Per the germline V gene, CDR1 is MGHRA and CDR2 is YSYEKL. The CDR3 is 14 residues long. The CDR3 reads CASSQEDGLGGYTF. DNA of the CDR3: TGCGCCAGTAGCCAAGAAGACGGGCTAGGCGGCTACACCTTC.

This clonotype occurred a few times. The chain links TRBV6-5 to TRBJ2-1; 9 bases align to TRBD2. Trimming at V came to 4 bases and at J to 7 bases, leaving 8 bases not matched to a gene. From germline, CDR1 is MNHEY and CDR2 SVGAGI. CDR3 length: 15 amino acids. CDR3 loop: CASSSVAGGRNEQFF. The CDR3, as DNA: TGTGCCAGCAGTTCCGTTGCGGGAGGGAGAAATGAGCAGTTCTTC.

CDR3 nucleotides: TGTGCCAGCAGCCGGACAGAAATACAAGAGACCCAGTACTTC. Encoded protein: CASSRTEIQETQYF. V and J are TRBV6-5 and TRBJ2-5, with a tentative D call TRBD1 (6 bases). The CDR3 is 14 residues long. Germline CDR1 MNHEY, CDR2 SVGAGI. Trimming took 6 bases from V and 2 from J, leaving 13 bases between them.

The chain carries TRBV30 and TRBJ2-3; 14 positions match TRBD2. With V trimmed by 5 bases and J by 1 base, 8 bases remained unmatched. Germline V gene lookup returns CDR1 GTSNPN and CDR2 SVGIG (reference sequence). The CDR3 is 17 residues long. The CDR3 sequence is CAWSPGLAGEGTDTQYF. The CDR3 DNA reads TGTGCCTGGTCCCCGGGACTAGCGGGAGAAGGCACAGATACGCAGTATTTT. The full variable domain, with the rest looked up from reference TRBV30 and TRBJ2-3, is SQTIHQWPATLVQPVGSPLSLECTVEGTSNPNLYWYRQAAGRGLQLLFYSVGIGQISSEVPQNLSASRPQDRQFILSSKKLLLSDSGFYLCAWSPGLAGEGTDTQYFGPGTRLTVL.

The chain recombines TRBV12-3 or TRBV12-4 with TRBJ1-5; D not resolved. Trimming shortened V by 9 bases and J by 4 bases, and 19 bases separated the two germline ends. The CDR3 totals 15 residues. The CDR3 spells CASSLGPSRNQPQHF. CDR3 nucleotides: TGTGCCAGTAGCCTCGGGCCCAGTCGGAATCAGCCCCAGCATTTT.

This clonotype was counted a single time. The chain carries TRBV29-1 and TRBJ2-1; D gene unclear. Trimming removed 3 bases at V and 10 bases at J, with 10 bases between. CDR1 and CDR2 from the germline V gene are SQVTM and ANQGSEA. This CDR3 comprises 11 residues. The CDR3 loop is CSVDTSYEQFF. CDR3 sequence (DNA): TGCAGCGTTGACACATCCTACGAGCAGTTCTTC.

This clonotype is a singleton in its sample. The chain links TRBV2 to TRBJ1-4, with D uncertain. The CDR3 has 13 residues. CDR1 is SNHLY and CDR2 is FYNNEI in the germline V gene. The V end lost 11 bases, the J end lost 5 bases, and 15 bases lay between the germline ends. The CDR3 reads CASSEPPNEKLFF. The CDR3 region has the DNA TGTGCCTCCTCGGAACCGCCGAATGAAAAACTGTTTTTT.

The V gene is TRBV29-1, the J gene TRBJ2-3; D unclear. The germline V gene has CDR1 SQVTM and CDR2 ANQGSEA. Trimming stripped 3 bases from V and 2 bases from J, with 6 bases between. CDR3 length: 12 residues. The CDR3 DNA follows: TGCAGCGTTGAGTCCTACACAGATACGCAGTATTTT. The encoded protein is CSVESYTDTQYF.

The chain is built from TRBV3-1 and TRBJ2-4; the D is unclear. Trimming left V 0 bases short and J 9 bases short, with 9 bases between. The CDR3 runs to 13 residues. Germline V gene lookup returns CDR1 LGHDT and CDR2 YNNKEL (reference sequence). The CDR3 protein is CASSQDQNSIQYF. In DNA, the CDR3 is TGTGCCAGCAGCCAAGATCAAAATAGCATTCAGTACTTC.

The chain recombines TRBV12-3 or TRBV12-4 with TRBJ1-1; D unresolved. The CDR3 length is 16 residues. Trimming removed 3 bases at V and 1 base at J, with 15 bases between. The CDR3 sequence: CASSFRGPWGNTEAFF. CDR3 DNA: TGTGCCAGCAGTTTCCGAGGTCCCTGGGGGAACACTGAAGCTTTCTTT.

This clonotype was seen once. V usage is TRBV6-5 and J usage is TRBJ1-6; no definite D call. Trimming pared 2 bases from V and 0 bases from J, leaving 11 bases between. CDR1 MNHEY and CDR2 SVGAGI come from the germline V gene. CDR3 length: 17 amino acids. CDR3 sequence (DNA): TGTGCCAGCAGTTACCGGAGTCGGAGCTCCTATAATTCACCCCTCCACTTT. Translating it yields CASSYRSRSSYNSPLHF.

The CDR3 spells CSAPTSYEQYF. The DNA of the CDR3 is TGCAGTGCCCCAACATCCTACGAGCAGTACTTC. The rearrangement joins TRBV20-1 to TRBJ2-7; D call uncertain. The V gene's germline CDR1 is DFQATT and CDR2 SNEGSKA (reference sequence). The V end lost 6 bases, the J end lost 1 base, and 7 bases lay between the germline ends. The CDR3 is 11 amino acids.

This clonotype was detected only a few times. This chain joins TRBV11-2 and TRBJ2-5; tentative D call: TRBD2 (6 bases). This CDR3 is built from 17 residues. V shed 1 base and J shed 4 bases, with 19 bases lying between them. Germline assignment: CDR1 SGHAT and CDR2 FQNNGV. Here the CDR3 reads CASSLVAVRDLGETQYF. The CDR3 bases are TGTGCCAGCAGCTTAGTCGCGGTGCGGGATCTCGGAGAGACCCAGTACTTC.

The rearrangement joins TRBV6-2 or TRBV6-3 to TRBJ2-1; TRBD1 is a possible D gene (5 bases). V shed 6 bases and J shed 2 bases, with 14 bases lying between them. CDR3 length equals 15 residues. Germline values: CDR1 MNHEY, CDR2 SVGEGT. CDR3 amino acids: CASRHRQKTYNEQFF. The CDR3 coding sequence is TGTGCCAGCAGGCACCGACAGAAAACCTACAATGAGCAGTTCTTC.

The CDR3 nucleotides are TGTGCCAGCAGCCCTCACCCCCGGGGCCTAAATGAGCAGTTCTTC. Its protein is CASSPHPRGLNEQFF. This chain connects TRBV28 to TRBJ2-1, with D perhaps given as TRBD1 or TRBD2 (5 bases each). V dropped 6 bases and J dropped 7 bases, with 19 bases sitting between them. The germline CDR1 and CDR2 sequences are MDHEN and SYDVKM. The length of the CDR3 is 15 residues.

The chain links TRBV5-1 to TRBJ2-1; 9 bases map to TRBD1. With V trimmed by 4 bases and J by 8 bases, 4 bases remained unmatched. This CDR3 comprises 13 residues. CDR1 SGHRS and CDR2 YFSETQ come from the germline V gene. This CDR3 reads CASSEQGADEQFF. The CDR3, as DNA: TGCGCCAGCAGCGAACAGGGGGCCGATGAGCAGTTCTTC. Using reference TRBV5-1 and TRBJ2-1 for the parts outside the CDR3, the full variable domain is KAGVTQTPRYLIKTRGQQVTLSCSPISGHRSVSWYQQTPGQGLQFLFEYFSETQRNKGNFPGRFSGRQFSNSRSEMNVSTLELGDSALYLCASSEQGADEQFFGPGTRLTVL.

The gene calls are TRBV21-1 and TRBJ2-5; the table's TRBD2 call for D was not verified on the DNA. TRBV21-1 is flagged as a pseudogene. This CDR3 region has 15 residues. The CDR3 DNA reads TGTGCCAGCAGCAAAAGAGGGGAGCTAGCAGAGACCCAGTACTTC. This sequence encodes CASSKRGELAETQYF.

The chain has TRBV9 and TRBJ2-4; no reliable D call. Per the germline V gene, CDR1 is SGDLS and CDR2 is YYNGEE. The CDR3 runs 13 residues. V was cut by 0 bases and J by 13 bases, with 14 bases left in between. The CDR3 coding sequence is TGTGCCAGCAGCGTAGCTAAGTACAATGAGCAGTACTTC. This gives the protein CASSVAKYNEQYF.

The chain uses TRBV29-1 and TRBJ1-2; 7 bases fit TRBD1. The CDR3 is 14 amino acids. Unmatched junction bases numbered 11, after V lost 6 bases and J lost 4 bases. The germline V gene encodes CDR1 SQVTM and CDR2 ANQGSEA. This chain's CDR3 is CSVSGGQNSYGYTF. The CDR3 DNA reads as TGCAGCGTCAGCGGGGGACAGAACTCCTATGGCTACACCTTC.

This clonotype turned up a few times. This chain links TRBV27 with TRBJ2-5, with 10 bases aligning to TRBD1. The J call may be incorrect, as the DNA end agrees better with TRBJ2-7. Germline CDR1 MNHEY, CDR2 SMNVEV (reference sequence). The CDR3 totals 15 residues. The CDR3 DNA follows: TGTGCCAGCAGTCCGGAGACAGGGGGCTTCTACGAGCAGTACTTC. This translates into CASSPETGGFYEQYF.

V is TRBV7-9 and J is TRBJ2-4, with unresolved D. The closer fit of TRBJ2-7 to the DNA end suggests the J call may be wrong. The CDR3 has 14 residues. CDR1 SEHNR and CDR2 FQNEAQ come from the germline V gene (reference sequence). DNA for the CDR3: TGTGCCAGCAGCTTATGGGGTGGTGAGTACGAGCAGTACTTC. Its protein product is CASSLWGGEYEQYF.